The 23 T cell receptor beta chains reported below all come from one sample, sequenced in a study of T cells in Graves' hyperthyroidism and ophthalmopathy. Amplification targeted TCR beta CDR3 regions from RNA transcripts. HTBI primers were the set used in a first-round RT-PCR of the TCR CDR3. TCRdb re-called the multiplex PCR reads through MiXCR, storing one row per CDR3 protein. The sample shows more than 350,000 distinct CDR3 sequences, about 15% of them seen only once. The sample comprised blood. These receptors were obtained from a woman under 40 with Graves' hyperthyroidism.

This clonotype has at least ten counts. The chain links TRBV20-1 to TRBJ2-7; D ambiguous. Germline lookup yields CDR1 DFQATT and CDR2 SNEGSKA (reference sequence). The V gene lost 5 bases and the J gene lost 1 base, with 18 bases spanning the gap. The CDR3 is 15 amino acids. The CDR3 sequence is CSAPRLTVGSYEQYF. CDR3 DNA: TGCAGTGCTCCCCGCCTTACGGTCGGATCCTACGAGCAGTACTTC.

This clonotype was seen many times. The chain has TRBV7-9 and TRBJ1-6, with 7 positions matching TRBD1. CDR1 and CDR2 from the germline V gene are SEHNR and FQNEAQ (reference sequence). V lost 5 bases, J lost 5 bases, and 3 bases stayed unmatched. The CDR3 has 14 amino acids. CDR3 coding DNA: TGTGCCAGCAGCCAAGACAGGGATAATTCACCCCTCCACTTT. Protein product: CASSQDRDNSPLHF.

The V and J genes are TRBV20-1 and TRBJ1-5; possibly TRBD1 for D (5 bases). Between the trimmed V and J ends, which lost 3 bases and 6 bases, there was a span of 15 bases. CDR3 length: 14 residues. Germline V gene lookup returns CDR1 DFQATT and CDR2 SNEGSKA (reference sequence). For the CDR3, the DNA is TGCAGTGCTAGTGGGACCGGTCCTGGTCAGCCCCAGCATTTT. It is translated as CSASGTGPGQPQHF.

The chain is built from TRBV5-1 and TRBJ1-1; unclear D gene. Germline CDR1 and CDR2: SGHRS and YFSETQ. The length of the CDR3 is 14 residues. Trimming stripped 5 bases from V and 0 bases from J, with 11 bases between. This CDR3 is CASRDLGLNTEAFF. CDR3 DNA sequence: TGCGCCAGCAGGGATCTGGGTCTGAACACTGAAGCTTTCTTT.

This clonotype has a count of ten or more. The chain uses TRBV27 and TRBJ2-3; D unresolved. This CDR3 has 13 residues. Germline-derived CDR1 and CDR2 are MNHEY and SMNVEV (reference sequence). Trimming cost V 2 bases and J 4 bases, with 7 bases left between them. This CDR3 reads CASSLRLADTQYF. In DNA, the CDR3 is TGTGCCAGCAGTTTACGTCTAGCAGATACGCAGTATTTT.

CDR3: CASRRLGQETQYF. CDR3 nucleotides: TGTGCCAGCCGTCGACTAGGCCAAGAGACCCAGTACTTC. The V gene is TRBV13, the J gene TRBJ2-5, with D maybe TRBD2 (6 bases). V was shortened by 8 bases and J by 1 base, with 11 bases between the two germline ends. From germline, CDR1 is PRHDT and CDR2 FYEKMQ (reference sequence). This CDR3 spans 13 amino acids.

The chain employs TRBV9 and TRBJ2-6; 15 nucleotides agree with TRBD2. Germline V gives CDR1 SGDLS, CDR2 YYNGEE. The trim removed 3 bases at V and 0 bases at J, leaving 1 base unmatched. The CDR3 totals 18 residues. CDR3 DNA sequence: TGTGCCAGCAGCGCGGGACTAGCGGGAGGCTCTGGGGCCAACGTCCTGACTTTC. Translating gives CASSAGLAGGSGANVLTF.

Only a few counts were recorded for this clonotype. The CDR3 DNA follows: TGTGCCACCAGTGATTCGAGAGGGTCGGGAGATACGCAGTATTTT. Its translation is CATSDSRGSGDTQYF. This sequence joins TRBV24-1 and TRBJ2-3, with D possibly being TRBD2 (5 bases). This CDR3 has 15 amino acids. Trimming took 2 bases from V and 5 from J, leaving 13 bases between them. Germline CDR1 is KGHDR and CDR2 is SFDVKD.

This clonotype came up many times. The rearrangement links TRBV12-3 or TRBV12-4 to TRBJ2-1, with D maybe TRBD1 (5 bases). The CDR3 sequence is 11 residues long. V was trimmed by 6 bases and J by 14 bases, leaving 14 bases between them. Here the CDR3 DNA reads TGTGCCAGCAGCGTAAGGGGCGATGAGTTCTTC. Its protein product is CASSVRGDEFF.

This clonotype has at least ten counts. This chain joins TRBV12-3 or TRBV12-4 and TRBJ2-1; 10 nucleotides align to TRBD1. The CDR3 sequence is 16 residues long. V trimming: 5 bases; J trimming: 4 bases; junction bases outside the gene matches: 8. The CDR3 here is CASSPDRGPVYNEQFF. In nucleotides, the CDR3 is TGTGCCAGCAGTCCTGACAGGGGGCCAGTATACAATGAGCAGTTCTTC.

This clonotype was seen many times. This chain links TRBV7-8 with TRBJ2-5; the match to TRBD2 covers 7 bases. This CDR3 contains 15 residues. V lost 1 base and J lost 5; bases outside the gene matches: 7. The germline gives CDR1 SGHVS, CDR2 FQNEAQ. CDR3 protein: CASSLEAGDGETQYF. The CDR3 coding sequence is TGTGCCAGCAGCTTAGAGGCGGGAGACGGGGAGACCCAGTACTTC.

This chain joins TRBV19 and TRBJ1-5; 10 nucleotides line up with TRBD1. The germline V gene encodes CDR1 LNHDA and CDR2 SQIVND (reference sequence). The CDR3 length is 15 residues. V lost 3 bases and J lost 6; bases outside the gene matches: 5. CDR3 DNA: TGTGCCAGTAGTATGGACAGGGGGTTAGCTCAGCCCCAGCATTTT. It specifies CASSMDRGLAQPQHF. Drawing the rest from reference TRBV19 and TRBJ1-5, the complete variable domain is DGGITQSPKYLFRKEGQNVTLSCEQNLNHDAMYWYRQDPGQGLRLIYYSQIVNDFQKGDIAEGYSVSREKKESFPLTVTSAQKNPTAFYLCASSMDRGLAQPQHFGDGTRLSIL.

Details on this clonotype: A much bigger clone sits one base away, suggesting this may be a read error. The V and J genes are TRBV27 and TRBJ2-1, with 13 bases lining up with TRBD2. CDR1 and CDR2 (germline): MNHEY, SMNVEV (reference sequence). CDR3 size: 15 residues. J lost 10 bases, V lost 7 bases, and 10 bases had no gene match. The CDR3 DNA sequence: TGTGCCAGCAAGACACTAGCGGGAGGGACCTACGAGCAGTTCTTC. It specifies CASKTLAGGTYEQFF.

The sample holds many counts of this clonotype. The chain couples TRBV18 to TRBJ1-1; D gene uncertain. CDR3 size: 14 residues. V was clipped by 6 bases and J by 8 bases, with 19 bases between them. The germline V gene encodes CDR1 KGHSH and CDR2 LQKENI. Here the CDR3 reads CASSLGNSAAEAFF. The CDR3 coding sequence is TGTGCCAGCTCCCTCGGGAATTCTGCAGCAGAAGCTTTCTTT.

This clonotype was recorded many times. This sequence joins TRBV2 and TRBJ1-4; D is ambiguous. CDR1 and CDR2 from the germline V gene are SNHLY and FYNNEI. This CDR3 has 13 residues. Deletions cut 5 bases from V and 5 bases from J, with 9 bases between. Here the CDR3 reads CASSPFPNEKLFF. CDR3 DNA: TGTGCCAGCAGTCCGTTCCCGAATGAAAAACTGTTTTTT.

This clonotype was observed at least ten times. This chain connects TRBV3-1 to TRBJ2-3; no definite D call. The CDR3 is 14 amino acids. Germline CDR1 LGHDT, CDR2 YNNKEL (reference sequence). Trimming removed 1 base from V and 6 bases from J, with 11 bases in between. The CDR3 nucleotides are TGTGCCAGCAGCCAAGGCCCCCGGCGGGATACGCAGTATTTT. This codes for CASSQGPRRDTQYF.

In this sample, this clonotype turned up many times. The genes are TRBV2 and TRBJ1-5; the match to TRBD1 covers 7 bases. Unmatched junction bases numbered 10, after V lost 5 bases and J lost 6 bases. The CDR3 is 15 amino acids. Germline CDR1 SNHLY, CDR2 FYNNEI. CDR3 loop: CASSPGTAGSQPQHF. CDR3 DNA: TGTGCCAGCAGTCCCGGGACAGCCGGAAGTCAGCCCCAGCATTTT.

This clonotype was found many times. The V and J genes are TRBV2 and TRBJ2-7, with a possible D match to TRBD2 (7 bases). Trimming took 1 base from V and 1 from J, leaving 11 bases between them. The CDR3 runs to 15 residues. CDR1 and CDR2 (germline): SNHLY, FYNNEI. The CDR3 sequence is CASSEERGQSYEQYF. Here the CDR3 DNA reads TGTGCCAGCAGTGAAGAGCGGGGACAATCCTACGAGCAGTACTTC.

As DNA, the CDR3 is TGTGCCAGCAGCTTAAAGCATACCGGGGAGCTGTTTTTT. It translates to CASSLKHTGELFF. The rearrangement joins TRBV11-3 to TRBJ2-2, with no clear D. The CDR3 extends over 13 amino acids. V lost 2 bases and J 5 bases, leaving 6 bases between the germline ends. Germline assignment: CDR1 SGHNT and CDR2 YENEEA.

In DNA form, the CDR3 reads TGTGCCAGCAGAAGGGACCAAGCAGAGACCCAGTACTTC. It encodes CASRRDQAETQYF. The chain recombines TRBV2 with TRBJ2-5; D could derive from TRBD1 or TRBD2 (5 bases each). Trimming stripped 6 bases from V and 4 bases from J, with 12 bases between. Looked up from germline, CDR1 is SNHLY and CDR2 is FYNNEI. The CDR3 contains 13 residues. Filled out from reference TRBV2 and TRBJ2-5, the complete variable domain reads EPEVTQTPSHQVTQMGQEVILRCVPISNHLYFYWYRQILGQKVEFLVSFYNNEISEKSEIFDDQFSVERPDGSNFTLKIRSTKLEDSAMYFCASRRDQAETQYFGPGTRLLVL.

This chain uses TRBV27 with TRBJ1-6; D gene uncertain. Germline V gene data show CDR1 as MNHEY and CDR2 as SMNVEV (reference sequence). The CDR3 consists of 16 residues. V was cut by 3 bases and J by 3 bases, with 12 bases left in between. CDR3 residues: CASSFGGKDYNSPLHF. The DNA of the CDR3 is TGTGCCAGCAGTTTTGGCGGGAAGGACTATAATTCACCCCTCCACTTT.

In this sample, this clonotype turned up many times. V and J are TRBV3-1 and TRBJ2-5; D is ambiguous. Trimming shortened V by 0 bases and J by 3 bases, and 8 bases separated the two germline ends. This CDR3 region has 14 residues. The germline V gene has CDR1 LGHDT and CDR2 YNNKEL (reference sequence). Written as DNA, the CDR3 is TGTGCCAGCAGCCAAGAAGGTGGTAAAGAGACCCAGTACTTC. Protein: CASSQEGGKETQYF.

This clonotype appeared a few times. This rearrangement joins TRBV29-1 to TRBJ1-2; 10 bases match TRBD1. Germline V gene lookup returns CDR1 SQVTM and CDR2 ANQGSEA. J lost 2 bases, V lost 6 bases, and 3 bases had no gene match. This CDR3 region has 13 residues. As DNA, the CDR3 is TGCAGCGTACGGACAGGGGGAAACTATGGCTACACCTTC. Residues: CSVRTGGNYGYTF. The full variable domain, with the rest looked up from reference TRBV29-1 and TRBJ1-2, is SAVISQKPSRDICQRGTSLTIQCQVDSQVTMMFWYRQQPGQSLTLIATANQGSEATYESGFVIDKFPISRPNLTFSTLTVSNMSPEDSSIYLCSVRTGGNYGYTFGSGTRLTVV.